The clone carrying this TCR beta chain showed up many times. Preparing the TCRbeta library involved the use of unique molecular identifiers. TCRdb processed the PCR reads anew with MiXCR; each CDR3 protein has one entry. The data show about 240,000 distinct CDR3 sequences, with about 12% seen just once and around 2.5% held by the top ten. V was clipped by 4 bases and J by 0 bases, with 16 bases between them. Per germline, CDR1 MDHEN and CDR2 SYDVKM. The CDR3 sequence is 16 residues long. The data are from a study of T-cell reconstitution after alpha-beta-depleted transplantation in children. This chain connects TRBV28 to TRBJ2-7; TRBD1 might be the D (6 bases). This clonotype originated in a human donor who donated a stem cell graft to a child with acute lymphoblastic leukemia. The sample consisted of PBMCs from the stem cell graft donor, taken from the stem cell graft. CDR3 bases: TGTGCCAGCAGTTCCTCGACAGGCTGGAGCTCCTACGAGCAGTACTTC. Translating it yields CASSSSTGWSSYEQYF.